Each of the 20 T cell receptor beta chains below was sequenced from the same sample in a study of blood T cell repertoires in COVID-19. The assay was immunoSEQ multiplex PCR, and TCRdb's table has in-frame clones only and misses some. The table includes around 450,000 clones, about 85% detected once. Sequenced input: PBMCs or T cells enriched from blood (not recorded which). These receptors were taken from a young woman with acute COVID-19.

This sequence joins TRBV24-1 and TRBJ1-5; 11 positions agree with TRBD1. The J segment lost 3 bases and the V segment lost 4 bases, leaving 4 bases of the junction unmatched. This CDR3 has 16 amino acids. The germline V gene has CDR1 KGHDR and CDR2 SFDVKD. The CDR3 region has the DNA TGTGCCACCAGTGACCGGACAGGGGGCTTCAATCAGCCCCAGCATTTT. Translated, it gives CATSDRTGGFNQPQHF.

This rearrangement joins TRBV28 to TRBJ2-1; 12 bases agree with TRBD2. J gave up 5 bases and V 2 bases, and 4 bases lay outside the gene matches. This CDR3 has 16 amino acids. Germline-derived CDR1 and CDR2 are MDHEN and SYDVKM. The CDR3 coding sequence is TGTGCCAGCAGTTTAATGAGACTAGCGGGGGACAATGAGCAGTTCTTC. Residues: CASSLMRLAGDNEQFF. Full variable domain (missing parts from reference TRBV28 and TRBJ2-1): DVKVTQSSRYLVKRTGEKVFLECVQDMDHENMFWYRQDPGLGLRLIYFSYDVKMKEKGDIPEGYSVSREKKERFSLILESASTNQTSMYLCASSLMRLAGDNEQFFGPGTRLTVL.

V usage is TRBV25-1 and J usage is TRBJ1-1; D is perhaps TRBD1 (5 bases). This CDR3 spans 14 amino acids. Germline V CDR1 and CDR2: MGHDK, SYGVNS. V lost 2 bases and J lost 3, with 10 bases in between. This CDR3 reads CASSELQAHTEAFF. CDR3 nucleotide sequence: TGTGCCAGCAGTGAACTACAGGCCCACACTGAAGCTTTCTTT.

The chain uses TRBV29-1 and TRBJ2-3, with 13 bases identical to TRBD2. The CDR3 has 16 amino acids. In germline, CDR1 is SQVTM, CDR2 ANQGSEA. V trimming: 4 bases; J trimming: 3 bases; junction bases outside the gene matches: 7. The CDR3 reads CSVARTSGSRTDTQYF. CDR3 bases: TGCAGCGTTGCCCGGACTAGCGGGAGTCGGACAGATACGCAGTATTTT.

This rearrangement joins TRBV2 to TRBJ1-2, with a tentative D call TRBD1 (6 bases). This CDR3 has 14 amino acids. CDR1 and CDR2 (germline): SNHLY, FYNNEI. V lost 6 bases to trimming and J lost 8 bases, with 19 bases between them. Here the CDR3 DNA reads TGTGCCAGCAGCCCCGTGACAGGACCTGGGGGCTACACCTTC. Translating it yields CASSPVTGPGGYTF.

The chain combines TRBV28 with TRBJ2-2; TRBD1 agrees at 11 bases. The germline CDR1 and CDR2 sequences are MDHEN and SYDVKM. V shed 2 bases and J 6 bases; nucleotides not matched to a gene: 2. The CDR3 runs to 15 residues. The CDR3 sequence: CASSLGGQGAGELFF. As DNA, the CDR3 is TGTGCCAGCAGTTTAGGGGGACAGGGGGCCGGGGAGCTGTTTTTT.

The CDR3 here is CAWSAQGGGTEAFF. The CDR3 DNA follows: TGTGCCTGGAGTGCACAGGGTGGTGGCACTGAAGCTTTCTTT. V gene TRBV30 combines with J gene TRBJ1-1; possibly TRBD1 for D (6 bases). The V gene lost 1 base and the J gene lost 4 bases, with 13 bases spanning the gap. The germline V gene has CDR1 GTSNPN and CDR2 SVGIG (reference sequence). This CDR3 is 14 amino acids long.

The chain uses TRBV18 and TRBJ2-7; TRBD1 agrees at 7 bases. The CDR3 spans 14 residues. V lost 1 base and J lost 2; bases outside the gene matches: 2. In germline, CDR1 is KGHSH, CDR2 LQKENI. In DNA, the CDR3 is TGTGCCAGCTCACCACAGGACAGGACCTACGAGCAGTACTTC. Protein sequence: CASSPQDRTYEQYF.

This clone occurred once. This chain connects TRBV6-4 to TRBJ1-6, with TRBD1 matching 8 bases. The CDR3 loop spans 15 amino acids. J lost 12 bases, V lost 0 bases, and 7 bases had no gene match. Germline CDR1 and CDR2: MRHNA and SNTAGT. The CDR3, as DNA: TGTGCCAGCAGTGACTCGAGCAGGGGGCCTCTACCCCTCCACTTT. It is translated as CASSDSSRGPLPLHF.

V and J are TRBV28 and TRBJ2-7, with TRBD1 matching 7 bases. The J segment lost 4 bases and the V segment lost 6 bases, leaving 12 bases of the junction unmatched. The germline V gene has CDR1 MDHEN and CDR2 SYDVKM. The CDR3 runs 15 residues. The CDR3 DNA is TGTGCCAGCAGGCGACCCGGGACAGCTTTTTACGAGCAGTACTTC. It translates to CASRRPGTAFYEQYF.

The CDR3 here is CASSEAGPFGYTF. The CDR3 DNA reads as TGTGCCAGCAGTGAGGCAGGGCCATTTGGCTACACCTTC. This rearrangement joins TRBV25-1 to TRBJ1-2; TRBD1 might be the D (5 bases). This CDR3 region has 13 residues. Trimming left V 3 bases short and J 7 bases short, with 12 bases between. CDR1 MGHDK and CDR2 SYGVNS come from the germline V gene.

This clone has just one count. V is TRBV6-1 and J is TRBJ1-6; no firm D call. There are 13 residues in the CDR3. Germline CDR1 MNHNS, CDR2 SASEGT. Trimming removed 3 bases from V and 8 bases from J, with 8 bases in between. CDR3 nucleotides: TGTGCCAGCAGTGACAGGCCGGATTCACCCCTCCACTTT. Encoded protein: CASSDRPDSPLHF.

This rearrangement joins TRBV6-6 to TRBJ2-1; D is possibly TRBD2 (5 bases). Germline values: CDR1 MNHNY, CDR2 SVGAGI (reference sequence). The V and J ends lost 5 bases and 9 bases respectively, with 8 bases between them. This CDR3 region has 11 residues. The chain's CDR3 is CASSGSVEQFF. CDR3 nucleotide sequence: TGTGCCAGCAGTGGTAGCGTTGAGCAGTTCTTC.

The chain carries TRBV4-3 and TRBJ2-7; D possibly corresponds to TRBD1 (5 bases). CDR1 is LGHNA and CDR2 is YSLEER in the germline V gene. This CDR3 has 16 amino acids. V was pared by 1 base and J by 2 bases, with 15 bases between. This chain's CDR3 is CASSQGQGETPYEQYF. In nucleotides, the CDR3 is TGCGCCAGCAGCCAAGGACAAGGGGAAACCCCCTACGAGCAGTACTTC.

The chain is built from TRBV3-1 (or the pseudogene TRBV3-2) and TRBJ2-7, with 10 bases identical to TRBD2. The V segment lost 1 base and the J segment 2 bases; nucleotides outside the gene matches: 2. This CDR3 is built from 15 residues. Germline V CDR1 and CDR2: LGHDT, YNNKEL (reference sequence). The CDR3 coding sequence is TGTGCCAGCAGCCAAGGGAGCGGGGGGGCCTACGAGCAGTACTTC. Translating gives CASSQGSGGAYEQYF.

The CDR3 DNA is TGTGCCAGCAGCTTCAATAGATACCAAGAGACCCAGTACTTC. Translated, it gives CASSFNRYQETQYF. The J gene is TRBJ2-5, the V gene TRBV5-4; D gene ambiguous. The germline V and J ends were trimmed by 2 bases and 0 bases, with 8 bases remaining between them. This CDR3 has 14 amino acids. From germline, CDR1 is SGHNT and CDR2 YYREEE (reference sequence).

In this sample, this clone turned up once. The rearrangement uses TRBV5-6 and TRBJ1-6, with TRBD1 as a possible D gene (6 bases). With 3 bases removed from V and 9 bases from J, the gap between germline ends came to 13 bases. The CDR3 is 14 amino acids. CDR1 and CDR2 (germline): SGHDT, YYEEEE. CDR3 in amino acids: CASSSEGGRSPLHF. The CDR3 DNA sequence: TGTGCCAGCAGCTCCGAAGGGGGACGTTCACCCCTCCACTTT.

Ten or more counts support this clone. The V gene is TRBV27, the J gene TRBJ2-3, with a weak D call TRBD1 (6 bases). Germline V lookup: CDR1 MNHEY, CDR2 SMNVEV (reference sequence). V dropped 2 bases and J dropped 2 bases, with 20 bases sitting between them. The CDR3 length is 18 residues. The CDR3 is CASSLRDTGQTYTDTQYF. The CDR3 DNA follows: TGTGCCAGCAGTTTACGGGATACGGGACAAACCTACACAGATACGCAGTATTTT.

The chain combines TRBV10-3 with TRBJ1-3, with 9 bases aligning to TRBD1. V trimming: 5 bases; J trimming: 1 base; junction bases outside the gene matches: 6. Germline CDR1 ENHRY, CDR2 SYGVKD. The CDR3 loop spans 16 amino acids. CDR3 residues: CAISLQGANSGNTIYF. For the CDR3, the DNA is TGTGCCATCAGTTTACAGGGGGCGAATTCTGGAAACACCATATATTTT.

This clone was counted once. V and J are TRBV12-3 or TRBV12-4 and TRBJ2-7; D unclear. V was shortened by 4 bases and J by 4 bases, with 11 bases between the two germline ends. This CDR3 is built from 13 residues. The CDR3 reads CASSYRQSYEQYF. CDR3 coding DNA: TGTGCCAGCAGTTACCGACAATCTTACGAGCAGTACTTC.